This T cell receptor beta chain stems from a study of T cell responses to AZD1222 COVID-19 vaccine. General study points: Donors in the cohort were predominantly white British and more often female, and clonal diversity was possibly underestimated. Increases in Spike-specific TCR breadth and depth were seen after two AZD1222 doses. Only after the peak T cell response were repertoires sampled.

This clone has just a few counts. Its target is not known. Investigators merged groups given second doses at roughly 4 or roughly 12 weeks. Deletions cut 1 base from V and 4 bases from J, with 19 bases between. Germline V gives CDR1 LGHDT, CDR2 YNNKEL (reference sequence). The CDR3 runs to 17 residues. TCRdb's table, derived via immunoSEQ multiplex PCR, lists solely in-frame clones and lacks some. The profile shows roughly 160,000 clones, about 90% of them singletons. The sample in question was peripheral blood, obtained 28 days after the second AZD1222 dose. The chain recombines TRBV3-1 (or the pseudogene TRBV3-2) with TRBJ1-1; perhaps TRBD1 as D (5 bases). The origin of this receptor is an adult who received the AZD1222 COVID-19 vaccine. CDR3 residues: CASSQVLLRRAGTEAFF. Here the CDR3 DNA reads TGTGCCAGCAGCCAAGTTCTCCTCCGCAGGGCCGGCACTGAAGCTTTCTTT.